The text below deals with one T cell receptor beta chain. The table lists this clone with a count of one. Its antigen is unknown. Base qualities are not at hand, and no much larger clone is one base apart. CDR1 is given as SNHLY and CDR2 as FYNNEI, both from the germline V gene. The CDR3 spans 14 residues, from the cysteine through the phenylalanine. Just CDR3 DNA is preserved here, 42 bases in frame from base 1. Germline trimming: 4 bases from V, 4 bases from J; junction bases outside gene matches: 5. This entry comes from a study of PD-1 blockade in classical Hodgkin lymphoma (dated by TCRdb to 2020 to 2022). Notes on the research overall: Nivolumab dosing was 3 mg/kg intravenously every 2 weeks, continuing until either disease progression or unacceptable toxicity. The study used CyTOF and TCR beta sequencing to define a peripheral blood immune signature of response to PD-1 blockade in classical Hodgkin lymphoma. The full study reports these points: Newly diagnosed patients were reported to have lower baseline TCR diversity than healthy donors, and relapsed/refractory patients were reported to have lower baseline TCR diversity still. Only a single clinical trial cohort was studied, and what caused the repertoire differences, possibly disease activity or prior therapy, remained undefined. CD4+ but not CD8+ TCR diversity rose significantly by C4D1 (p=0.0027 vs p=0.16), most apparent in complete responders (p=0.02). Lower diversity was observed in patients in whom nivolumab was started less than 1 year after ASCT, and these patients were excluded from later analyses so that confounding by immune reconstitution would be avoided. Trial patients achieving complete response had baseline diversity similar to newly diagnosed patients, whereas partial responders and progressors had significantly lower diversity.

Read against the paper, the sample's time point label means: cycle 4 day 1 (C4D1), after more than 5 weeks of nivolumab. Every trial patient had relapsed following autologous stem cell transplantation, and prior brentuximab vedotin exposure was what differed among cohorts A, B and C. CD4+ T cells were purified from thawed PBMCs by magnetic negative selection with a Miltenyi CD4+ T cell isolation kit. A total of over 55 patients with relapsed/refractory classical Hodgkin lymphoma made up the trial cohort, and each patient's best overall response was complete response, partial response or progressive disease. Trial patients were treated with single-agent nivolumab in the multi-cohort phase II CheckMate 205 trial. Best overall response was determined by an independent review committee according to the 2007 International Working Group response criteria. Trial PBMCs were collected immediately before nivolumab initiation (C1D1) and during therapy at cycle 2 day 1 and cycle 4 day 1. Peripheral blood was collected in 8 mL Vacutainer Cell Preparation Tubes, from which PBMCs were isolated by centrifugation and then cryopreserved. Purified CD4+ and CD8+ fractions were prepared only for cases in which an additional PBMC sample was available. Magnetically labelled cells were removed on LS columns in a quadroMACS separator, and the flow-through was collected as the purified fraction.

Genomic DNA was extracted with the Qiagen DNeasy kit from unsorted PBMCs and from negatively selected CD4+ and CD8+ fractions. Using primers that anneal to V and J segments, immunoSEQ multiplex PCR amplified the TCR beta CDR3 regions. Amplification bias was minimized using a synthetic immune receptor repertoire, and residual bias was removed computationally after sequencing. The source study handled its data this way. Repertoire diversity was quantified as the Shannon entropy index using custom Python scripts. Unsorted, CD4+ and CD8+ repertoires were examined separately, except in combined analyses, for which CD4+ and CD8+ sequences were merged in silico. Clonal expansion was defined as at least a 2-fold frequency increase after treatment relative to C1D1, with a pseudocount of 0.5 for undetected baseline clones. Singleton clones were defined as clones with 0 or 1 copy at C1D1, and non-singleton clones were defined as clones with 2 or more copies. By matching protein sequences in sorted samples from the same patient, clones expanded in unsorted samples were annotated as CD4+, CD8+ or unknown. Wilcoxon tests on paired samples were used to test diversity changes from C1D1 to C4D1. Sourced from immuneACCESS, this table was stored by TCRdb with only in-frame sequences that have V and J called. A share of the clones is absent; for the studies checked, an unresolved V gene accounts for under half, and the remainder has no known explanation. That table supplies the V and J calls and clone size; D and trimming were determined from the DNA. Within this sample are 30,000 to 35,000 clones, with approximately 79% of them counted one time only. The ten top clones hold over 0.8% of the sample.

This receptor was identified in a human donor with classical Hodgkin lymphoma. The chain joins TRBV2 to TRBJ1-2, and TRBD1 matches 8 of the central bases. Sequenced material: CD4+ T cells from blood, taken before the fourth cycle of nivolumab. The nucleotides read TGTGCCAGCAGTGCCCGGACAGGGACCTATGGCTACACCTTC. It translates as CASSARTGTYGYTF.